The clone carrying this TCR beta chain came up a few times. Germline V gene data show CDR1 as SGHVS and CDR2 as FQNEAQ. With 2 bases clipped from V and 5 bases from J, the junction kept 7 bases outside the gene matches. There are 16 residues in the CDR3. TCRdb fed the 5' RACE reads into MiXCR, producing one record per CDR3 protein. The data contain 300,000 to 350,000 distinct CDR3 sequences, roughly 15% of them singletons. The sample belongs to a study of T-cell memory formation after mild COVID-19. V and J are TRBV7-8 and TRBJ2-5; 11 nucleotides agree with TRBD2. Sequenced sample: PBMCs or a T cell subset sorted from them (not recorded which). This TCR was recovered from a man between 18 and 35 years old who had mild COVID-19 (a few samples of this study predate the infection). Cell type and time point are not known. Here the CDR3 reads CASSLRLAGTQETQYF. The CDR3 DNA sequence: TGTGCCAGCAGCTTACGACTAGCGGGGACTCAGGAGACCCAGTACTTC.